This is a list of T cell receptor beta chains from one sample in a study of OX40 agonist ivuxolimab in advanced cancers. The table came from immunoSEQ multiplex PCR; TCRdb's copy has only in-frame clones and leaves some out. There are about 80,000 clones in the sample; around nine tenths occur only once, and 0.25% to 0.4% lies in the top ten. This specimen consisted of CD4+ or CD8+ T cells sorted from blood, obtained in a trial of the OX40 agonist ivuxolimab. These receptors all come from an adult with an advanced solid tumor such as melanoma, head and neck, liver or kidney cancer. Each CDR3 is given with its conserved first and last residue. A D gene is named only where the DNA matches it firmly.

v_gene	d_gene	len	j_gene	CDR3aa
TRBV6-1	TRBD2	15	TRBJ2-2	CASRPSGSSTGELFF
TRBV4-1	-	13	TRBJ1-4	CASSQGGLEKLFF
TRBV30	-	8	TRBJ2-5	CAVETQYF
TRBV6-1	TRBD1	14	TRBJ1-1	CASRDRVGYTEAFF
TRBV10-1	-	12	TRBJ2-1	CASRDPYNEQFF
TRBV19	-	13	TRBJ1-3	CASSIDLGNTIYF
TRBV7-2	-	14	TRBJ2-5	CASSLGGSQETQYF
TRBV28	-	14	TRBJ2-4	CASSSRGGGNIQYF
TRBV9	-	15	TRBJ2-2	CASSVGTRGTGELFF
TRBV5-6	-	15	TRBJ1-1	CASSLAGVPGIKAFF
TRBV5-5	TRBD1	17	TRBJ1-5	CASSTIGGQGENQPQHF
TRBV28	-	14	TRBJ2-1	CASSTTVSYNEQFF
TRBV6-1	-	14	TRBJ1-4	CASRAAGGVEKLFF
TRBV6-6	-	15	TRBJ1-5	CASKRGVESNQPQHF
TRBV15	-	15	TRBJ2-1	CATSREGLVANEQFF
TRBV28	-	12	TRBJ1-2	CASNLPGRGYTF
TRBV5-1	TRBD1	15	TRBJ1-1	CASSLATGQGAVAFF
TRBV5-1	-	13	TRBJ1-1	CASSLEVVTEAFF
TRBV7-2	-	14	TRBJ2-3	CASSQTTSTDTQYF
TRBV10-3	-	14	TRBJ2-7	CAISEGGTSYEQYF
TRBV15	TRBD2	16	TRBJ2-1	CATSRGPSGRAIEQFF
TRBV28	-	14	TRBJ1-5	CASSLQGPNQPQHF
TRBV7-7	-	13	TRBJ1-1	CASSSQLNTEAFF
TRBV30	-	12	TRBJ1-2	CASNQALYGYTF
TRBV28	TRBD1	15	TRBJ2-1	CASIVSGQAYNEQFF
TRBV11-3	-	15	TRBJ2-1	CASSLRTAGKNEQFF